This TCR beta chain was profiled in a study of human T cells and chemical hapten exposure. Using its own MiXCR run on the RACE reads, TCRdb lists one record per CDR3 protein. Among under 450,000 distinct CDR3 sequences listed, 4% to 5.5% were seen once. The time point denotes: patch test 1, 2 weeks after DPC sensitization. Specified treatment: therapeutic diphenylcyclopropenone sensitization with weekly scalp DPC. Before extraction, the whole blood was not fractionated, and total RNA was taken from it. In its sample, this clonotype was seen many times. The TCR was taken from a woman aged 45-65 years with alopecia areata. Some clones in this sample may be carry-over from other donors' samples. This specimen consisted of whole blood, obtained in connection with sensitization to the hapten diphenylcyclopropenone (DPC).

CDR3 in amino acids: CSVRVFETQYF. CDR3 in DNA: TGCAGCGTTAGAGTTTTCGAGACCCAGTACTTC. This chain links TRBV29-1 with TRBJ2-5; D gene ambiguous. From germline, CDR1 is SQVTM and CDR2 ANQGSEA. The CDR3 covers 11 residues. V shed 5 bases and J shed 5 bases, with 9 bases lying between them.